This T cell receptor (beta chain) was captured by sequencing in a study of blood T cells in healthy people across ages. Findings and limits, study-wide: Both naive CD4+ cell counts and diversity were greater in long-lived donors than in aged donors.

Concerning this clonotype: The antigen is not known. Because the CDR3's place on the DNA is in doubt, the DNA is left out and the CDR3 is given as listed by TCRdb.

Germline loops: CDR1 KGHSH, CDR2 LQKENI. The CDR3 is made up of 15 amino acids, end residues included. Then a second PCR, running roughly 7 to 11 cycles, was carried out with a sample-barcoded 5' primer and a J-beta primer mix. From each sample, at least 3 million paired-end reads containing CDR3 were obtained. TCRdb processed the 5' RACE reads anew with MiXCR; each CDR3 protein has one entry. The data contain 750,000 to 950,000 distinct CDR3 sequences, just under 30% of them singletons. The same sample was also used in a study of T cells of mothers and their children. That report adds: An overlap that was slightly higher, though non-significant, was seen in related mother-child pairs versus unrelated pairs.

The sequencing input was blood. The origin of this receptor is a woman between 40 and 55 years old in good health. This rearrangement joins TRBV18 to TRBJ1-5; the table's D call, TRBD1, has no DNA check behind it. Here the CDR3 reads CASSPSGQGASHQHF.